The source of this T cell receptor (beta chain) is a study of blood T cells in healthy people across ages (dated by TCRdb to the mid-2010s). Study-wide context: In model experiments, roughly one uniquely barcoded TCR beta cDNA molecule per two T cells was captured by template switching. Age-related changes in TCR beta repertoire diversity were measured in the study by deep sequencing normalized with unique cDNA molecular identifiers. The donors were split into four age groups: young (average around 15 years), middle-aged (about 40), aged (approximately 59) and long-lived (approximately 80). Donors of different ages were randomly distributed across sequencing lanes to avoid experimental bias. For two donors (one aged 18 to 30 and one aged 80 or older), the study analyzed two additional independent replicas of 1 million unique cDNA reads from the same blood draw. The paper as a whole reports these results and caveats: Estimates of total diversity based on one million sequenced T cells were considered lower bounds and underestimates. Since profiling was done on bulk unsorted PBMCs, naive and antigen-experienced compartments could not be conclusively compared. Observed TCR beta diversity per million T cells fell roughly linearly with age, and a significant reduction was already apparent by age roughly 40. Donor CMV infection status was unknown, potentially confounding age-related changes in expanded clonotypes. Compared with the aged group, the long-lived group had more naive CD4+ T cells, fewer expanded clones and increased TCR diversity, a pattern suggesting age selection. The percentage of naive T cells measured by flow cytometry correlated strongly with observed TCR beta diversity.

Receptor libraries were prepared by 5' RACE. Sequencing was carried out with an Illumina HiSeq 2500. A second PCR of roughly 6 to 11 cycles was performed with a sample-barcoded 5' primer and a J-beta primer mix. A template-switch 5' adaptor carrying 12 random nucleotides introduced a unique molecular identifier onto each TCR beta cDNA molecule. Each sample yielded at least 2.5 million CDR3-containing paired-end reads. First-strand cDNA synthesis was performed from all RNA using the Mint cDNA synthesis kit, with priming by a TRBC-specific oligonucleotide. Following uracil-DNA glycosylase treatment, a first 18-cycle PCR with universal primers M1SS and BC2_uni_R was performed on all cDNA. The study's own analysis went as follows. Normalization of each sample was performed by random selection of 1 million high-quality reads, each carrying a distinct molecular identifier. Reads with shared molecular identifiers were discarded instead of being binned into consensus sequences. MiTCR, set to a Q25 quality threshold and the strictest error-elimination algorithm, was used for CDR3 identification, clonotype clustering and error correction. A nonparametric unseen species model with Euler transformation was used to estimate lower-bound total TCR beta diversity. Using fastp at Q25 and MiXCR, TCRdb reprocessed the public reads and kept productive beta chains. Identical CDR3 proteins give one entry, which carries the most common genes and DNA. The authors' filters were not applied to this entry. The sample yields about 1.6 million distinct CDR3 sequences; about 35% were counted once. The ten most abundant clones make up about 11% of the sample.

Donors were about 36 systemically healthy Caucasian individuals from Russia aged roughly 6 to 100 years. Roughly 9 milliliters of peripheral blood were drawn from each donor into EDTA-treated Vacutainer tubes. Ficoll-Paque density-gradient centrifugation was used to isolate PBMCs, with at least 7 million per sample. Total RNA, at least 5 micrograms per sample, was extracted from PBMCs with Trizol reagent. Naive CD45RAhigh/CD27high T cell percentages were measured by flow cytometry on a PBMC aliquot from every donor. This clonotype showed up many times. Its binding antigen is unknown. Base-call qualities are not available, and no considerably larger clone is one nucleotide away. Sequenced input: blood. The sequence derives from a woman aged 25 to 39 in good health.

For the CDR3, the sequence is CASSISNQPQHF. Here is the DNA: TGTGCCAGCAGCATCAGCAATCAGCCCCAGCATTTT. The sequence is built from TRBV28 and TRBJ1-5; the D gene assignment is ambiguous. Inclusive of the bounding cysteine and phenylalanine, the CDR3 is 12 residues long. The DNA shown is the 36-base CDR3, in frame from base 1. From a lookup of the germline V gene, CDR1 and CDR2 are MDHEN and SYDVKM. Trimming costs V 6 bases and J 1 base, and their ends lie 4 bases apart. Supplemented by the reference TRBV28 and TRBJ1-5 proteins around the CDR3, the complete variable domain is DVKVTQSSRYLVKRTGEKVFLECVQDMDHENMFWYRQDPGLGLRLIYFSYDVKMKEKGDIPEGYSVSREKKERFSLILESASTNQTSMYLCASSISNQPQHFGDGTRLSIL.